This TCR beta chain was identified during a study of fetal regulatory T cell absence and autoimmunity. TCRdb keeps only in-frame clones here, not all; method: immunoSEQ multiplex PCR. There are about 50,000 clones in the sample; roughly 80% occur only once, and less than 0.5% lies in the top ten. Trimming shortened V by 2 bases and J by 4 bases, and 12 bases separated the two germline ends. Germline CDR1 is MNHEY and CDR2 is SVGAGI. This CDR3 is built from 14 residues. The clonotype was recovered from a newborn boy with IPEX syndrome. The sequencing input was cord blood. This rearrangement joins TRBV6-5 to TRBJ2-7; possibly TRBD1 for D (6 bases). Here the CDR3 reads CASSYMPGQYEQYF. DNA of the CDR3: TGTGCCAGCAGTTACATGCCCGGACAGTACGAGCAGTACTTC.